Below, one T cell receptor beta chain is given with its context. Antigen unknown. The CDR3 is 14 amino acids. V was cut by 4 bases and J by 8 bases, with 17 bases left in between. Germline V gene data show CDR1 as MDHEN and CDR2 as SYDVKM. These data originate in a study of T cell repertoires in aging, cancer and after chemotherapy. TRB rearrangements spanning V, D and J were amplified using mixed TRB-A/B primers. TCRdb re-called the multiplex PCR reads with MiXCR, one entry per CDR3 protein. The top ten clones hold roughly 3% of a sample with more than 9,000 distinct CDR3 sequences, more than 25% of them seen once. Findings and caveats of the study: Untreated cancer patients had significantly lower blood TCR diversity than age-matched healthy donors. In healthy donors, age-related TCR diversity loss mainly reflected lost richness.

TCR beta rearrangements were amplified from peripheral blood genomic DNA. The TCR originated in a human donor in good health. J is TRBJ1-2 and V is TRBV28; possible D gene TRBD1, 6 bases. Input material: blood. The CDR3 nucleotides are TGTGCCAGCAGTTCCTACTTCGGGGGCGAGGGCTACACCTTC. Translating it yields CASSSYFGGEGYTF.